Following are 20 T cell receptor beta chains from one sample sequenced in a study of blood T cell repertoires in COVID-19 (dated by TCRdb to the early 2020s). The library came from the immunoSEQ multiplex PCR assay. The table was pulled from immuneACCESS by TCRdb, which kept in-frame rearrangements only. Such tables lose some clones; where checked, under half of the loss comes from unresolved V genes, and the rest has no known cause. The sample table lists roughly 100,000 clones, over 75% of them with a count of one. The ten most abundant clones make up roughly 5% of the sample. Sequencing was performed on peripheral blood. The receptor source for this set is a man between 50 and 59 years old with acute or convalescent COVID-19.

This chain links TRBV5-1 with TRBJ1-2; weak D call: TRBD1 (5 bases). Trimming took off 4 bases at V and 8 bases at J, with 18 bases between the two ends. The CDR3 covers 14 residues. Germline CDR1 SGHRS, CDR2 YFSETQ. CDR3 nucleotides: TGCGCCAGCAGCCCCTGGGGCCAGGGAAAGGGCTACACCTTC. This gives the protein CASSPWGQGKGYTF. The full variable domain, in which reference TRBV5-1 and TRBJ1-2 provide the parts outside the CDR3, is KAGVTQTPRYLIKTRGQQVTLSCSPISGHRSVSWYQQTPGQGLQFLFEYFSETQRNKGNFPGRFSGRQFSNSRSEMNVSTLELGDSALYLCASSPWGQGKGYTFGSGTRLTVV.

The chain's CDR3 is CASSTGFMGTGQYF. CDR3 nucleotide sequence: TGTGCCAGCAGCACAGGGTTTATGGGAACGGGGCAGTACTTC. The chain couples TRBV11-2 to TRBJ2-7; maybe TRBD1 (6 bases). The length of the CDR3 is 14 residues. V was trimmed by 5 bases and J by 9 bases, leaving 20 bases between them. Germline CDR1 reads SGHAT; CDR2 reads FQNNGV. Filled out from reference TRBV11-2 and TRBJ2-7, the complete variable domain reads EAGVAQSPRYKIIEKRQSVAFWCNPISGHATLYWYQQILGQGPKLLIQFQNNGVVDDSQLPKDRFSAERLKGVDSTLKIQPAKLEDSAVYLCASSTGFMGTGQYFGPGTRLTVT.

The V call is TRBV28, the J call TRBJ1-5; maybe TRBD1 (6 bases). Germline V gene sequence: CDR1 MDHEN, CDR2 SYDVKM. The CDR3 is 15 residues long. Trimming cost V 2 bases and J 6 bases, with 14 bases left between them. The CDR3 region is CASSLDTGSGQPQHF. In nucleotides, the CDR3 is TGTGCCAGCAGTTTAGACACAGGGTCGGGTCAGCCCCAGCATTTT.

The chain uses TRBV19 and TRBJ1-1; 8 positions agree with TRBD1. CDR1 and CDR2 (germline): LNHDA, SQIVND (reference sequence). The CDR3 runs 14 residues. V lost 7 bases to trimming and J lost 1 base; unmatched junction nucleotides: 5. CDR3 loop: CASNYRGRNTEAFF. The CDR3 bases are TGTGCCAGTAACTACAGGGGGAGGAACACTGAAGCTTTCTTT.

The J gene is TRBJ1-6, the V gene TRBV3-1 (or the pseudogene TRBV3-2); TRBD1 agrees at 7 bases. Per the germline V gene, CDR1 is LGHDT and CDR2 is YNNKEL (reference sequence). This CDR3 spans 12 amino acids. The V and J ends lost 4 bases and 13 bases, in that order; junction bases with no gene match: 4. The CDR3 region is CASSLTGNPLHF. CDR3 DNA sequence: TGTGCCAGCAGCCTGACAGGGAATCCCCTCCACTTT.

The V call is TRBV11-3, the J call TRBJ2-7, with TRBD1 matching 12 bases. The CDR3 has 15 amino acids. Germline lookup yields CDR1 SGHNT and CDR2 YENEEA. Trimming cost V 3 bases and J 6 bases; bases outside gene matches: 6. The CDR3 bases are TGTGCCAGCAGCTTGGGGGACAGGGGGCCTGGCGAGCAGTACTTC. Amino acid sequence: CASSLGDRGPGEQYF.

This chain uses TRBV3-1 (or the pseudogene TRBV3-2) with TRBJ2-3, with TRBD2 matching over 8 bases. Trimming removed 0 bases from V and 4 bases from J; junction bases left unmatched: 12. Germline assignment: CDR1 LGHDT and CDR2 YNNKEL (reference sequence). This CDR3 is 18 amino acids long. The CDR3 nucleotides read TGTGCCAGCAGCCAAGATCGTTTTGGGCGGGAGGCCCCAGATACGCAGTATTTT. As protein: CASSQDRFGREAPDTQYF.

The gene calls are TRBV3-1 (or the pseudogene TRBV3-2) and TRBJ1-2; D may be TRBD1 (6 bases). The CDR3 spans 15 residues. Germline-derived CDR1 and CDR2 are LGHDT and YNNKEL (reference sequence). V shed 2 bases and J shed 6 bases, with 16 bases lying between them. In nucleotides, the CDR3 is TGTGCCAGCAGCCAACCTTCCACAGGGAAGGATGGCTACACCTTC. Translation: CASSQPSTGKDGYTF.

The CDR3 bases are TGTGCCAGCAGTTGGTCTAGCGGGAGCCCGGGCAATGAGCAGTTCTTC. Its translation is CASSWSSGSPGNEQFF. This chain uses TRBV2 with TRBJ2-1, with TRBD2 identical over 10 bases. CDR3 length equals 16 residues. Germline assignment: CDR1 SNHLY and CDR2 FYNNEI. The trim removed 5 bases at V and 6 bases at J, leaving 10 bases unmatched.

The rearrangement joins TRBV5-1 to TRBJ2-3; TRBD2 agrees at 11 bases. CDR1 and CDR2 from the germline V gene are SGHRS and YFSETQ. The CDR3 contains 16 residues. V was clipped by 4 bases and J by 2 bases; unmatched bases: 6. The CDR3 coding sequence is TGCGCCAGCAGCACTCGACTAGCGGGATCCACAGATACGCAGTATTTT. Its translation is CASSTRLAGSTDTQYF.

This clone was detected only a few times. V gene TRBV6-4 combines with J gene TRBJ1-5; D perhaps matches TRBD1 (6 bases). CDR1 is MRHNA and CDR2 is SNTAGT in the germline V gene. This CDR3 has 16 residues. Trimming cost V 6 bases and J 0 bases, with 15 bases left between them. CDR3: CASRGRDKNSNQPQHF. DNA of the CDR3: TGTGCCAGCAGAGGCCGGGACAAAAATAGCAATCAGCCCCAGCATTTT.

In its sample, this clone was seen once. The genes are TRBV9 and TRBJ1-3; 8 bases map to TRBD1. V shed 2 bases, J shed 0 bases, and the junction held 4 bases outside the gene matches. The CDR3 runs to 16 residues. Looked up from germline, CDR1 is SGDLS and CDR2 is YYNGEE. CDR3 in DNA: TGTGCCAGCAGCGTCTCTCAGGGGGCCTCTGGAAACACCATATATTTT. Residues: CASSVSQGASGNTIYF.

CDR3 amino acids: CASSLQAPSRAGGTDTQYF. The CDR3 nucleotides read TGTGCCAGCAGTTTACAAGCCCCTTCCAGGGCAGGGGGCACAGATACGCAGTATTTT. The chain joins TRBV27 to TRBJ2-3; weak D call: TRBD1 (6 bases). Trimming removed 2 bases at V and 1 base at J, with 22 bases between. The CDR3 is made up of 19 amino acids. The germline CDR1 and CDR2 sequences are MNHEY and SMNVEV (reference sequence).

The V call is TRBV5-6, the J call TRBJ2-7, with D possibly TRBD2 on 6 matching bases. The CDR3 has 14 residues. V lost 0 bases and J lost 2, with 9 bases in between. CDR1 is SGHDT and CDR2 is YYEEEE in the germline V gene. CDR3 sequence: CASSLAGSPYEQYF. The CDR3 nucleotides read TGTGCCAGCAGCTTGGCCGGGAGCCCCTACGAGCAGTACTTC.

On this clone: Other DNA sequences of this sample code for an identical CDR3. The chain couples TRBV19 to TRBJ1-5; D unclear. The CDR3 totals 12 residues. Trimming cost V 3 bases and J 4 bases, with 4 bases left between them. Germline values: CDR1 LNHDA, CDR2 SQIVND (reference sequence). This chain's CDR3 is CASSISNQPQHF. The DNA of the CDR3 is TGTGCCAGTAGTATTTCTAATCAGCCCCAGCATTTT.

This chain links TRBV6-5 with TRBJ2-7; a weak D match, TRBD1 (6 bases). This CDR3 is built from 13 residues. V lost 6 bases to trimming and J lost 2 bases, with 11 bases between them. Looked up from germline, CDR1 is MNHEY and CDR2 is SVGAGI. CDR3 sequence: CASSVTGPYEQYF. The CDR3 DNA reads as TGTGCCAGCAGCGTTACAGGGCCCTACGAGCAGTACTTC.

V usage is TRBV19 and J usage is TRBJ1-4, with 8 bases fitting TRBD1. The CDR3 sequence is 15 residues long. Germline CDR1 LNHDA, CDR2 SQIVND (reference sequence). With V trimmed by 1 base and J by 4 bases, 2 bases remained unmatched. The CDR3 loop reads CASSIAGQGNEKLFF. The CDR3 coding sequence is TGTGCCAGTAGTATAGCCGGACAGGGTAATGAAAAACTGTTTTTT.

J is TRBJ2-2 and V is TRBV18; tentative D call: TRBD2 (6 bases). Between the trimmed V and J ends, which lost 4 bases and 1 base, there was a span of 16 bases. This CDR3 is built from 17 residues. The germline V gene encodes CDR1 KGHSH and CDR2 LQKENI. The CDR3 region is CASSLTTGVGNTGELFF. Written as DNA, the CDR3 is TGTGCCAGCTCACTAACAACGGGAGTTGGGAACACCGGGGAGCTGTTTTTT.

The gene calls are TRBV9 and TRBJ2-1; 9 bases are a match to TRBD2. The length of the CDR3 is 14 residues. The V gene end was trimmed by 8 bases and the J gene end by 2 bases; junction bases not matched to a gene: 5. Germline loops: CDR1 SGDLS, CDR2 YYNGEE. The CDR3 is CASQRGVAYNEQFF. CDR3 in DNA: TGTGCCAGTCAGCGGGGGGTCGCCTACAATGAGCAGTTCTTC.

V gene TRBV18 combines with J gene TRBJ1-4; D remains unclear. V lost 4 bases, J lost 5 bases, and 5 bases lay in between. Germline CDR1 is KGHSH and CDR2 is LQKENI. The CDR3 has 12 amino acids. The CDR3 reads CASSRGNEKLFF. CDR3 in DNA: TGTGCCAGCTCACGAGGGAATGAAAAACTGTTTTTT.